This section outlines one T cell receptor beta chain sequence together with its context. The antigen is unknown. These data are taken from a study of monozygotic twins with inflammatory bowel disease. Study conclusions and caveats: By inverse Simpson index, TCRbeta diversity was lower in IBD patients than in healthy co-twins.

Germline V CDR1 and CDR2: SGDLS, YYNGEE. The CDR3 has 17 amino acids. TCRdb re-called the 5' RACE reads and shows each CDR3 protein once, DNA omitted. The sample table sets out some 170,000 distinct CDR3 sequences. The sequence came from a human donor with ulcerative colitis or Crohn's disease, or a healthy co-twin of an affected twin (not recorded which). This rearrangement joins TRBV9 to TRBJ2-7; TCRdb names TRBD2, which stays unverified in the absence of DNA. Sequencing was done on a sample of blood. This CDR3 reads CASSRELTGLAGDEQYF.